This T cell receptor beta chain was identified in a study of identical twins. Findings and limits, study-wide: Insertion counts were lower in abundant cord blood beta clonotypes, a trend that memory repertoires did not show.

From the 5' RACE reads, TCRdb called clonotypes with MiXCR, one entry per CDR3 protein. The table lists under 800,000 distinct CDR3 sequences, 21% of them singletons. Concerning this clonotype itself: Its antigen is as yet unknown.

These data also featured in a second study, about T cells expressing NK-cell markers. That paper adds: Most of the eight sequenced donors tested HCMV-seropositive; one tested seronegative. Top CD8+ clonotypes included the dominant CD3+CD56+NKG2C+ clonotypes in six donors.

This clonotype originated in a woman under 30 in good health. The specimen was PBMCs.

The CDR3 region has the DNA TGTGCCAGCTCACCACTTCTAGCGGGGACTAAAGGGCCCCAGTACTTC. Encoded protein: CASSPLLAGTKGPQYF. This chain connects TRBV18 to TRBJ2-5; 9 nucleotides match TRBD2. V gave up 1 base and J gave up 9 bases; unmatched junction bases: 12. CDR3 length: 16 amino acids. Germline V lookup: CDR1 KGHSH, CDR2 LQKENI.